Below, 12 T cell receptor beta chains from the same sample are listed, as sequenced in a study of shared clonotypes between healthy human individuals. The method was immunoSEQ multiplex PCR; TCRdb's version includes in-frame clones alone and lacks a portion of them. The repertoire holds approximately 2.5 million clones, with 85% to 95% as singletons. The sample consisted of naive CD4+ T cells sorted from blood. As for subset: CD45RA+ positively selected. Receptor source: a man between 18 and 35 years old in good health.

This clone was picked up one time. J is TRBJ2-7 and V is TRBV28; 13 bases are shared with TRBD2. The CDR3 has 15 residues. V lost 5 bases and J lost 4; bases outside the gene matches: 5. Germline assignment: CDR1 MDHEN and CDR2 SYDVKM. The CDR3 region is CASSIRTSGGYEQYF. For the CDR3, the DNA is TGTGCCAGCAGTATCCGGACTAGCGGGGGATACGAGCAGTACTTC.

The chain uses TRBV5-1 and TRBJ1-1; 8 bases are shared with TRBD1. J was trimmed by 3 bases and V by 3 bases; bases with no gene match: 1. The CDR3 has 13 amino acids. Germline V gene data show CDR1 as SGHRS and CDR2 as YFSETQ. CDR3 amino acids: CASSYRGDTEAFF. As DNA, the CDR3 is TGCGCCAGCAGCTACAGGGGGGACACTGAAGCTTTCTTT.

About this clone: The junction departs from germline at one end; a sequencing error may be responsible. Written as DNA, the CDR3 is TGTGCTAGCAGCTTAAGCGGGAGTCACAATGAGCAGTTCTTC. Protein product: CASSLSGSHNEQFF. The chain couples TRBV7-7 to TRBJ2-1; TRBD2 matches 8 bases. Germline lookup yields CDR1 SSHAT and CDR2 FNYEAQ (reference sequence). The CDR3 length is 14 residues.

This clone was detected once. J is TRBJ2-7 and V is TRBV19; 8 bases match TRBD1. The germline CDR1 and CDR2 sequences are LNHDA and SQIVND (reference sequence). The CDR3 is 14 residues long. The junction had 7 bases not matched to a gene; V was cut back by 7 bases and J by 2 bases. The chain's CDR3 is CASTPTGGTYEQYF. DNA for the CDR3: TGTGCCAGTACTCCAACAGGGGGGACCTACGAGCAGTACTTC.

V is TRBV2 and J is TRBJ1-2, with D perhaps matching TRBD1 (5 bases). V was pared by 4 bases and J by 4 bases, with 13 bases between. The CDR3 covers 14 residues. Looked up from germline, CDR1 is SNHLY and CDR2 is FYNNEI. The CDR3 reads CASSVGVGVYGYTF. The CDR3 coding sequence is TGTGCCAGCAGTGTCGGCGTAGGGGTCTATGGCTACACCTTC.

This chain links TRBV30 with TRBJ1-6, with D unclear. V dropped 2 bases and J dropped 5 bases, with 4 bases sitting between them. This CDR3 spans 12 amino acids. CDR1 is GTSNPN, CDR2 SVGIG, per germline (reference sequence). CDR3 sequence (DNA): TGTGCCTGGAGTAACGATAATTCACCCCTCCACTTT. Its translation: CAWSNDNSPLHF. Combining the CDR3 with reference TRBV30 and TRBJ1-6 gives the whole variable domain SQTIHQWPATLVQPVGSPLSLECTVEGTSNPNLYWYRQAAGRGLQLLFYSVGIGQISSEVPQNLSASRPQDRQFILSSKKLLLSDSGFYLCAWSNDNSPLHFGNGTRLTVT.

The chain employs TRBV27 and TRBJ2-7; D call uncertain. Germline loops: CDR1 MNHEY, CDR2 SMNVEV (reference sequence). Trimming took off 6 bases at V and 0 bases at J, with 9 bases between the two ends. This CDR3 comprises 13 residues. The CDR3 loop is CASRRPPSYEQYF. In DNA form, the CDR3 reads TGTGCCAGCAGGCGTCCCCCCTCCTACGAGCAGTACTTC.

The chain is built from TRBV2 and TRBJ2-5, with TRBD2 matching 11 bases. J lost 4 bases, V lost 7 bases, and 11 bases had no gene match. The CDR3 contains 16 residues. In germline, CDR1 is SNHLY, CDR2 FYNNEI. CDR3 sequence: CASTNRGTSGGETQYF. CDR3 in DNA: TGTGCCAGCACCAACCGAGGGACTAGCGGTGGAGAGACCCAGTACTTC.

This clone has a single count. The chain carries TRBV6-6 and TRBJ2-3; perhaps TRBD2 as D (6 bases). The CDR3 sequence is 15 residues long. CDR1 is MNHNY, CDR2 SVGAGI, per germline (reference sequence). Trimming cost V 3 bases and J 0 bases, with 10 bases left between them. The DNA of the CDR3 is TGTGCCAGCAGTTATTTGGGACTCAGCACAGATACGCAGTATTTT. This sequence encodes CASSYLGLSTDTQYF.

The V call is TRBV4-1, the J call TRBJ2-6; D ambiguous. V was clipped by 3 bases and J by 1 base, with 16 bases between them. The length of the CDR3 is 18 residues. Looked up from germline, CDR1 is MGHRA and CDR2 is YSYEKL. CDR3 nucleotide sequence: TGCGCCAGCAGCCAGTCTCCTCACACAGATTCTGGGGCCAACGTCCTGACTTTC. This gives the protein CASSQSPHTDSGANVLTF.

The genes are TRBV30 and TRBJ1-4; TRBD1 aligns across 8 bases. CDR3 length: 15 amino acids. J lost 8 bases, V lost 2 bases, and 10 bases had no gene match. Germline lookup yields CDR1 GTSNPN and CDR2 SVGIG (reference sequence). The CDR3 coding sequence is TGTGCCTGGAGTTCCGGACAGGGAGGTAGCGAAAAACTGTTTTTT. Amino acid sequence: CAWSSGQGGSEKLFF.

The CDR3 here is CASTGDSPNTEAFF. The CDR3 region has the DNA TGTGCCAGCACCGGGGACTCCCCGAACACTGAAGCTTTCTTT. This rearrangement joins TRBV2 to TRBJ1-1; the D gene is possibly TRBD1 (5 bases). This CDR3 region has 14 residues. The germline CDR1 and CDR2 sequences are SNHLY and FYNNEI. Deletions cut 7 bases from V and 1 base from J, with 13 bases between.